A selection of T cell receptor beta chains follows, all from one sample in a study of vaccination and CD4 T cells after COVID-19. Using its own MiXCR run on the PCR reads, TCRdb lists one record per CDR3 protein. The table lists about 17,000 distinct CDR3 sequences, around 40% of them singletons. These receptors' targets are unknown. Material: CD4+ T cells from blood, cultured in vitro. Receptors were obtained from a human donor who had recovered from COVID-19. Each CDR3 is given with its conserved first and last residue. The D gene is left open where the match is weak. The size entry is marked missing in some rows and otherwise reads once, few, many or a size class.

. | TRBJ1-2 | . | TRBV27 | TGTGCCAGCAGTTTAGGGCCGTCCTGGGGTGGCTACACCTTC | CASSLGPSWGGYTF
. | TRBJ2-5 | . | TRBV7-8 | TGTGCCAGCAGGGGGCGGAGGCTACGAGACGTTACCCAGTACTTC | CASRGRRLRDVTQYF
. | TRBJ2-5 | . | TRBV11-3 | TGTGCCAGCAGCTTAGATATCCCCCCACGGGAGCGGGAGACCCAGTACTTC | CASSLDIPPRERETQYF
. | TRBJ2-2 | . | TRBV20-1 | TGCAGTGCTAGAGATCATACGACGGCCAACACCGGGGAGCTGTTTTTT | CSARDHTTANTGELFF
. | TRBJ2-5 | . | TRBV6-1 | TGTGCCAGCAGTGAAGCTGCCCTTGAAGAGACCCAGTACTTC | CASSEAALEETQYF
TRBD2 | TRBJ2-7 | few | TRBV12-3/TRBV12-4 | TGTGCCAGCAGGTACGGTAGCGGGAGTAACGAGCAGTACTTC | CASRYGSGSNEQYF
. | TRBJ1-2 | few | TRBV28 | TGTGCCAGCAGGCCCGGGGGGACTGGTGGCTACACCTTC | CASRPGGTGGYTF
. | TRBJ1-3 | . | TRBV20-1 | TGCAGTGCAAAAATTAAGTTACAGACTTTATCTGGAAACACCATATATTTT | CSAKIKLQTLSGNTIYF
. | TRBJ1-4 | . | TRBV20-1 | TGCAGTGCCACCAGGTCGGCCGCAACTAATGAAAAACTGTTTTTT | CSATRSAATNEKLFF
. | TRBJ2-7 | few | TRBV15 | TGTGCCACCAGCAGAGATCGAGGGCAGTCCTACGAGCAGTACTTC | CATSRDRGQSYEQYF
. | TRBJ2-3 | . | TRBV12-3/TRBV12-4 | TGTGCCAGCAGTTTTAGCACAGATACGCAGTATTTT | CASSFSTDTQYF